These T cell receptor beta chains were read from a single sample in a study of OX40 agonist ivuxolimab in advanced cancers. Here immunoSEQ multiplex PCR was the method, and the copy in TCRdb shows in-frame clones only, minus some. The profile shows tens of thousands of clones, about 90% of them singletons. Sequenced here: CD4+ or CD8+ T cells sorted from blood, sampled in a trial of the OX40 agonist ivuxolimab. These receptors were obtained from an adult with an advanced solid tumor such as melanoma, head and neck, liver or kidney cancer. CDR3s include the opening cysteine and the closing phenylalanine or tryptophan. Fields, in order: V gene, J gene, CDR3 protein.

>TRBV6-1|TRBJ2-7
CASTRTGGNEQYF
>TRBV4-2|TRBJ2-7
CASSPLGGDRDNEQYF
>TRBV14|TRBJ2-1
CASGLAGANEQFF
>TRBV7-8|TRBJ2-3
CASRTASSTDTQYF
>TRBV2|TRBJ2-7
CASSEPMEQYF
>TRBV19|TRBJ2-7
CASSIQQGDPYEQYF
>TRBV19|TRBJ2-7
CASSIGTSPGYEQYF
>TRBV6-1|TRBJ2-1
CATTDTQVSEQFF
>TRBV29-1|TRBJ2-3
CSVEKQGTDTQYF
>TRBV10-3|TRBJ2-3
CAISAASGGRDTQYF
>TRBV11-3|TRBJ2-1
CASSLPLTSGRRGGNEQFF
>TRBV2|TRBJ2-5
CASRAIQETQYF
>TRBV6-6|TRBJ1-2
CASSHSTANYGYTF
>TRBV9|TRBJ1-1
CASSLLALGGEGEAFF
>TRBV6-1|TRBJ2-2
CASTGTVNTGELFF
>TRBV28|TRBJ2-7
CASSLYPNRHHYEQYF
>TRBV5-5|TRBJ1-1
CASSSDRGKTEAFF
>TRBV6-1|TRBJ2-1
CASSTTPPNNEQFF
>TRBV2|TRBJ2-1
CASRLGTANNEQFF
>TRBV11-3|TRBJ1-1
CASSLQGAEAFF
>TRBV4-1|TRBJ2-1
CASSQDIAVYNEQFF
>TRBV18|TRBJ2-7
CASSLRGTREHEQYF
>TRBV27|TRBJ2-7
CASSSPLAGDEQYF
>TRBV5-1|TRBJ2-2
CASSSMGLAPTGELFF
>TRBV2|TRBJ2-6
CASQKTQGDLSGANVLTF
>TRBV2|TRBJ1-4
CASSEGVSNEKLFF
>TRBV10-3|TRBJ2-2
CAISEVTSGTNTGELFF
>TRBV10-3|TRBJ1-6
CAISESEGALSNSPLHF
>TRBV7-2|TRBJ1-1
CASSDLRGKTEAFF
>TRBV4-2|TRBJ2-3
CASSQELAGGTDTQYF